Listed here are 10 T cell receptor beta chains from one sample, sequenced in a study of blood T cell repertoires in COVID-19. The data were produced by immunoSEQ multiplex PCR, yet TCRdb's version contains in-frame clones alone and is incomplete. The sample shows tens of thousands of clones, 80% to 90% of them seen only once. Sequencing was carried out using peripheral blood. These receptors came from an elderly man with acute or convalescent COVID-19.

V usage is TRBV5-1 and J usage is TRBJ1-5; 7 positions agree with TRBD1. The CDR3 totals 15 residues. The germline V gene has CDR1 SGHRS and CDR2 YFSETQ. The V gene end was trimmed by 0 bases and the J gene end by 7 bases; junction bases not matched to a gene: 7. The CDR3 loop is CASSLEGASGQPQHF. CDR3 in DNA: TGCGCCAGCAGCTTGGAGGGGGCTTCGGGACAGCCCCAGCATTTT.

V usage is TRBV7-9 and J usage is TRBJ1-2; the D gene is possibly TRBD1 (6 bases). Germline V gene sequence: CDR1 SEHNR, CDR2 FQNEAQ (reference sequence). V was cut by 4 bases and J by 5 bases, with 17 bases left in between. The CDR3 is 15 residues long. This CDR3 reads CASSSLGGLGYGYTF. The CDR3 bases are TGTGCCAGCAGCTCCCTCGGGGGGCTTGGTTATGGCTACACCTTC.

This chain joins TRBV7-8 and TRBJ2-5; TRBD1 is a possible D gene (5 bases). V was trimmed by 0 bases and J by 3 bases, leaving 11 bases between them. The CDR3 runs to 15 residues. Germline assignment: CDR1 SGHVS and CDR2 FQNEAQ. CDR3 sequence reads: CASSLAGAGKETQYF. The CDR3 DNA reads as TGTGCCAGCAGCTTAGCAGGGGCAGGGAAAGAGACCCAGTACTTC. The entire variable domain, with the rest obtained from reference TRBV7-8 and TRBJ2-5, is as follows: GAGVSQSPRYKVAKRGQDVALRCDPISGHVSLFWYQQALGQGPEFLTYFQNEAQLDKSGLPSDRFFAERPEGSVSTLKIQRTQQEDSAVYLCASSLAGAGKETQYFGPGTRLLVL.

The V call is TRBV16, the J call TRBJ2-2, with a tentative D call TRBD1 (6 bases). V lost 2 bases and J lost 5, with 12 bases in between. This CDR3 comprises 15 residues. Germline lookup yields CDR1 KGHSY and CDR2 FQNENV. The CDR3 coding sequence is TGTGCCAGCAGCCAACAAGGGACACCGACCGGGGAGCTGTTTTTT. Protein sequence: CASSQQGTPTGELFF.

The chain couples TRBV5-8 to TRBJ1-2, with D unclear. Germline CDR1 reads SGHTS; CDR2 reads YDEGEE. Trimming left V 4 bases short and J 0 bases short, with 7 bases between. The CDR3 is 13 amino acids. CDR3 loop: CASSVDSNYGYTF. The CDR3 DNA follows: TGTGCCAGCAGCGTGGACTCTAACTATGGCTACACCTTC.

This rearrangement joins TRBV6-5 to TRBJ2-2, with 7 positions matching TRBD1. Germline lookup yields CDR1 MNHEY and CDR2 SVGAGI. The J segment lost 1 base and the V segment lost 4 bases, leaving 3 bases of the junction unmatched. CDR3 length: 15 amino acids. The CDR3 here is CASSSWTGNTGELFF. The CDR3 bases are TGTGCCAGCAGTTCCTGGACAGGGAACACCGGGGAGCTGTTTTTT.

This clone was seen once. This chain uses TRBV5-1 with TRBJ1-1, with a tentative D call TRBD1 (6 bases). The germline V and J ends were trimmed by 3 bases and 2 bases, with 17 bases remaining between them. The CDR3 covers 16 residues. In germline, CDR1 is SGHRS, CDR2 YFSETQ. The DNA of the CDR3 is TGCGCCAGCAGCTCTGCTTTGGGACAAATAAACACTGAAGCTTTCTTT. Protein product: CASSSALGQINTEAFF.

The J gene is TRBJ1-5, the V gene TRBV30, with 12 bases lining up with TRBD1. The germline V gene encodes CDR1 GTSNPN and CDR2 SVGIG (reference sequence). The CDR3 is 15 amino acids. V shed 3 bases and J 6 bases; nucleotides not matched to a gene: 6. The CDR3 nucleotides are TGTGCCTGGAGCGAGGGGACAGGGGGCCCTCAGCCCCAGCATTTT. Protein: CAWSEGTGGPQPQHF.

This rearrangement joins TRBV10-3 to TRBJ2-7; 9 nucleotides line up with TRBD1. Looked up from germline, CDR1 is ENHRY and CDR2 is SYGVKD. The CDR3 has 17 amino acids. The junction had 11 bases not matched to a gene; V was cut back by 2 bases and J by 3 bases. This chain's CDR3 is CAISETSSGQGGYEQYF. The CDR3 region has the DNA TGTGCCATCAGTGAGACGTCTTCGGGACAGGGTGGCTACGAGCAGTACTTC.

The rearrangement links TRBV7-6 to TRBJ2-3; perhaps TRBD1 as D (6 bases). The germline gives CDR1 SGHVS, CDR2 FNYEAQ. The CDR3 contains 14 residues. Trimming shortened V by 4 bases and J by 1 base, and 9 bases separated the two germline ends. CDR3 residues: CASSSAGGTDTQYF. The CDR3 bases are TGTGCCAGCAGCTCAGCAGGGGGCACAGATACGCAGTATTTT. The variable domain in full, completed from reference TRBV7-6 and TRBJ2-3, reads GAGVSQSPRYKVTKRGQDVALRCDPISGHVSLYWYRQALGQGPEFLTYFNYEAQQDKSGLPNDRFSAERPEGSISTLTIQRTEQRDSAMYRCASSSAGGTDTQYFGPGTRLTVL.